Included here is one TCR beta chain sequence, with context. Seattle participants joined during active infection and were tracked over time. These data belong to a study of blood T cell repertoires in COVID-19. Study as a whole: Some COVID-19 samples were acute and others convalescent; all came from the United States, Italy and Spain. Sample material is recorded as cDNA or gDNA derived from T cells, B-cell-depleted T cells, or PBMCs.

Authors' processing steps: From reference gene primer amplification, estimates of nucleated cell counts were derived. TCRdb's table, derived via immunoSEQ multiplex PCR, lists solely in-frame clones and lacks some. Clonal size and the V and J genes are those of that table, whereas D and trimming came from the DNA. The sample has approximately 350,000 clones, about 90% seen once. This CDR3 has 12 amino acids. What was sequenced was peripheral blood. The chain carries TRBV12-3 or TRBV12-4 and TRBJ1-4, with a possible D match to TRBD1 (6 bases). The receptor was isolated from a woman in her seventies with COVID-19, enrolled during active disease. The DNA for the CDR3 is TGTGCGACCAGGGGTGTTAATGAAAAACTGTTTTTT. Its translation: CATRGVNEKLFF.